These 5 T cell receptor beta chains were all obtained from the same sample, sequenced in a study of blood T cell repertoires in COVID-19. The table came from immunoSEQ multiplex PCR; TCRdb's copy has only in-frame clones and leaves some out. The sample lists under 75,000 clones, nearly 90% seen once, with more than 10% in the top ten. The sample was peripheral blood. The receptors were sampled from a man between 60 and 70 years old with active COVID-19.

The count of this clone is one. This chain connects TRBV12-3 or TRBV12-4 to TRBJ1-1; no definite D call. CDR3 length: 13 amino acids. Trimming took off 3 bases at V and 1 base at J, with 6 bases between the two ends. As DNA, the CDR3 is TGTGCCAGCAGTTTCGTCGGGAACACTGAAGCTTTCTTT. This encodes CASSFVGNTEAFF.

The CDR3 protein is CASSQDRGIQEQYF. Written as DNA, the CDR3 is TGCGCCAGCAGCCAAGATCGGGGGATTCAGGAGCAGTACTTC. V is TRBV4-3 and J is TRBJ2-7, with a weak D call TRBD2 (6 bases). The CDR3 loop spans 14 amino acids. Germline V lookup: CDR1 LGHNA, CDR2 YSLEER. V was shortened by 0 bases and J by 7 bases, with 13 bases between the two germline ends.

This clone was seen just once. The CDR3 is CASSLGGVSGIVINSPLHF. CDR3 nucleotide sequence: TGTGCCAGCAGCTTGGGTGGCGTCTCAGGGATTGTGATTAATTCACCCCTCCACTTT. V gene TRBV5-6 combines with J gene TRBJ1-6, with D possibly matching TRBD1 (5 bases). CDR3 length: 19 amino acids. V gave up 0 bases and J gave up 6 bases, with 22 bases separating them. Germline lookup yields CDR1 SGHDT and CDR2 YYEEEE.

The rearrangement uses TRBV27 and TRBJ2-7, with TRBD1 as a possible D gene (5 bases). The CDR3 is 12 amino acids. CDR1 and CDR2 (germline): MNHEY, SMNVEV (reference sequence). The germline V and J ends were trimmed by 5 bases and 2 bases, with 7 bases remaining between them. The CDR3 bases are TGTGCCAGCAGTGACAGTCCCTACGAGCAGTACTTC. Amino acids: CASSDSPYEQYF.

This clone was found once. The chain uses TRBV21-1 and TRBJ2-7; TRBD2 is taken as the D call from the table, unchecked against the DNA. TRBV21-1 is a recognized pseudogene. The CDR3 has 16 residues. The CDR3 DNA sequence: TGTGCCAGCAGCTCCCACACCCCGAGCCGGGTCTACGAGCAGTACTTC. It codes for CASSSHTPSRVYEQYF.